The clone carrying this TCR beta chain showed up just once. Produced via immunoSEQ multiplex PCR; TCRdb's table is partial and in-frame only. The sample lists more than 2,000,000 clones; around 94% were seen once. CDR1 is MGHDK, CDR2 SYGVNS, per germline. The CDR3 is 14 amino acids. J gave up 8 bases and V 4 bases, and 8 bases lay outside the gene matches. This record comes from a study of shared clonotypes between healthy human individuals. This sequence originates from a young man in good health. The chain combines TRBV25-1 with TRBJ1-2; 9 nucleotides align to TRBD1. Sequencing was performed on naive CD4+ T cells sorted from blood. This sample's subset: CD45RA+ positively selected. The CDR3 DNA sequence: TGTGCCAGCAGTGCTACGGACAGGGGCACCGGCTACACCTTC. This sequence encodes CASSATDRGTGYTF.